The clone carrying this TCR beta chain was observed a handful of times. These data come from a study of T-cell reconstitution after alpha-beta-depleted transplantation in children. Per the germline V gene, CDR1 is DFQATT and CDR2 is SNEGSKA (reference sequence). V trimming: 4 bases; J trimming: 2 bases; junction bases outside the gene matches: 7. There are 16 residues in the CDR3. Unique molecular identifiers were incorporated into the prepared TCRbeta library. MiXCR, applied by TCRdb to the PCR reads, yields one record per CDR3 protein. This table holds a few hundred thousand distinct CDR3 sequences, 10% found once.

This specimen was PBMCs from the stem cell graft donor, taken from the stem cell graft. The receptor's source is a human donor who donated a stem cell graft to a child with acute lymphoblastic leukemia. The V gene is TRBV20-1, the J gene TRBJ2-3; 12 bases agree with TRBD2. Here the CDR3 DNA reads TGCAGTGCTACCCGCCCTAGCGGGAGGGCCACAGATACGCAGTATTTT. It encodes CSATRPSGRATDTQYF.